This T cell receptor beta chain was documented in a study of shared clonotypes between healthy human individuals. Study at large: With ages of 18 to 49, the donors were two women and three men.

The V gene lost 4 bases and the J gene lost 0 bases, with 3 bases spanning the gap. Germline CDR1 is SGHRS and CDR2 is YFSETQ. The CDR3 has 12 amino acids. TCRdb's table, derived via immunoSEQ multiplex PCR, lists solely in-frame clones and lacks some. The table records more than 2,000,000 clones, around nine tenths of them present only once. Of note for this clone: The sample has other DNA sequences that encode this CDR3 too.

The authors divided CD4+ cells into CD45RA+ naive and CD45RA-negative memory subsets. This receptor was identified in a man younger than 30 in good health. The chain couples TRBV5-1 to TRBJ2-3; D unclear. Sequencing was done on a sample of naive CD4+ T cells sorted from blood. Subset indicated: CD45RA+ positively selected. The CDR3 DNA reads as TGCGCCAGCAGCCTGAGCACAGATACGCAGTATTTT. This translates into CASSLSTDTQYF. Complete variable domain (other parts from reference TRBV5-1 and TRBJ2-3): KAGVTQTPRYLIKTRGQQVTLSCSPISGHRSVSWYQQTPGQGLQFLFEYFSETQRNKGNFPGRFSGRQFSNSRSEMNVSTLELGDSALYLCASSLSTDTQYFGPGTRLTVL.